This entry is about one T cell receptor beta chain. Patients in Seattle were enrolled during active infection, then followed longitudinally. The data stem from a study of blood T cell repertoires in COVID-19. Study at large: Samples taken during acute and convalescent COVID-19 were collected in the United States, Italy and Spain. T cells, B-cell-depleted T cells, or PBMCs provided the cDNA or gDNA that served as material.

The protocol was immunoSEQ multiplex PCR, while the TCRdb copy is restricted to in-frame clones and leaves out a portion. The sample holds roughly 150,000 clones; approximately 86% are singletons and the top ten take under 3%. The receptor comes from an elderly woman with COVID-19, enrolled during active disease. What was sequenced was peripheral blood.

CDR3 nucleotides: TGTGCCAGCAGCGTAGATGGCAGGGTAGGGTATGGCTACACCTTC. This codes for CASSVDGRVGYGYTF. The rearrangement joins TRBV9 to TRBJ1-2, with D possibly TRBD1 on 5 matching bases. The CDR3 runs 15 residues. Germline V gives CDR1 SGDLS, CDR2 YYNGEE. V lost 0 bases to trimming and J lost 5 bases, with 14 bases between them.